Listed below are T cell receptor beta chains from one sample, sequenced in a study of shared clonotypes between healthy human individuals. Libraries were prepared by immunoSEQ multiplex PCR; TCRdb keeps only in-frame clonotypes and omits some of them. Here the sample spans millions of clones, just over 90% being singletons. Material for sequencing was naive CD8+ T cells from PBMCs. All receptors derive from a young man in good health. Some clones in this sample may be carry-over from other donors' samples. Both conserved end residues are part of each CDR3. D genes are given only for firm matches. Clone size, where shown, is once, few, many, or a class for clones that have expanded.

NA,NA,TRBJ2-5,TRBV7-2,TGTGCCAGCAGCTTTGGACAGCTAGAGACCCAGTACTTC,CASSFGQLETQYF
NA,NA,TRBJ2-2,TRBV19,TGTGCCAGTAGTATGGTGGTTCTCACCGGGGAGCTGTTTTTT,CASSMVVLTGELFF
NA,NA,TRBJ1-5,TRBV9,TGTGCCAGCAGCGTAGGTCTTTATCAGCCCCAGCATTTT,CASSVGLYQPQHF
NA,NA,TRBJ2-7,TRBV6-1,TGTGCCAGCAGTGAACCTCCCGACGAGCAGTACTTC,CASSEPPDEQYF
TRBD1,NA,TRBJ1-1,TRBV4-1,TGCGCCAGCAGCCAAGGGAACGGACAGGGGCCGAAGAACACTGAAGCTTTCTTT,CASSQGNGQGPKNTEAFF
NA,NA,TRBJ2-7,TRBV7-8,TGTGCCAGCAGCTTCCTGGTGTTAGCCTACGAGCAGTACTTC,CASSFLVLAYEQYF
NA,NA,TRBJ1-3,TRBV6-5,TGTGCCAGCAGTTACTTTCAGGGCAACACCATATATTTT,CASSYFQGNTIYF
NA,NA,TRBJ2-4,TRBV29-1,TGCAGCCTACGACAGGAAAACATTCAGTACTTC,CSLRQENIQYF
TRBD1,NA,TRBJ1-1,TRBV27,TGTGCCAGCTATAAGGAGAGACAGGGCCTAATGAACACTGAAGCTTTCTTT,CASYKERQGLMNTEAFF
NA,NA,TRBJ2-2,TRBV2,TGTGCCAGCAGTGATGCCCGGGGAGGCACCGGGGAGCTGTTTTTT,CASSDARGGTGELFF
NA,NA,TRBJ1-1,TRBV19,TGTGCCAGTAGTACTCAGGGTGGGTCAGGGACTGAAGCTTTCTTT,CASSTQGGSGTEAFF
TRBD1,NA,TRBJ1-2,TRBV9,TGTGCCAGCAGCCCGGGGGACAGGGGGTTCTATGGCTACACCTTC,CASSPGDRGFYGYTF
TRBD2,once,TRBJ2-1,TRBV10-3,TGTGCCATCAGTGGGGTTGGACTAGCGGGGAATGAGCAGTTCTTC,CAISGVGLAGNEQFF